The entry below describes one T cell receptor beta chain. The CDR3 runs 14 residues. The germline gives CDR1 SGHTA, CDR2 FQGTGA. V dropped 5 bases and J dropped 2 bases, with 10 bases sitting between them. This sample was included in a study of blood T cell repertoires in COVID-19. Clones were read by immunoSEQ multiplex PCR, and TCRdb kept only the in-frame ones, dropping some. The table has about 250,000 clones, approximately 83% seen once. Sequenced input: PBMCs or T cells enriched from blood (not recorded which). The chain carries TRBV7-3 and TRBJ1-5, with D tentatively TRBD1 (5 bases). This sequence was found in a woman aged 25-40 years who had recovered from COVID-19. The CDR3 coding sequence is TGTGCCAGCAGCCAATGGGGGGGCAATCAGCCCCAGCATTTT. As protein: CASSQWGGNQPQHF. Looking up the rest from reference TRBV7-3 and TRBJ1-5 gives the full variable domain: GAGVSQTPSNKVTEKGKYVELRCDPISGHTALYWYRQSLGQGPEFLIYFQGTGAADDSGLPNDRFFAVRPEGSVSTLKIQRTERGDSAVYLCASSQWGGNQPQHFGDGTRLSIL.